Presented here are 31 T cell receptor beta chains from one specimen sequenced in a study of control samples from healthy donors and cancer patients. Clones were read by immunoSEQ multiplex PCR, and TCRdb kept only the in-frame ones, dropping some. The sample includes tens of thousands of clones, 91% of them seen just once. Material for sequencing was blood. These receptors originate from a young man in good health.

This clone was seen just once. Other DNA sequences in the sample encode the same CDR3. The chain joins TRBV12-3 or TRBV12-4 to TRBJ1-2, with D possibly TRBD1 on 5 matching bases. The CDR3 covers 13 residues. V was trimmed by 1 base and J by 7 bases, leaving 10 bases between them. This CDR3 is CASSLGGVGGYTF. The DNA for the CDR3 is TGTGCCAGCAGTTTAGGAGGGGTTGGTGGCTACACCTTC.

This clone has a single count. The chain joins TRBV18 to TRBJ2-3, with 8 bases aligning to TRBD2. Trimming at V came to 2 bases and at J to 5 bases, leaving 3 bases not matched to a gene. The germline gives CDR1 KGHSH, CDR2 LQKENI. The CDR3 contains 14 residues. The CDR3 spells CASSPASGGDTQYF. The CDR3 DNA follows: TGTGCCAGCTCACCAGCCAGCGGGGGAGATACGCAGTATTTT.

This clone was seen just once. CDR3 region: CASSWPSGGARNEQFF. DNA of the CDR3: TGTGCCAGCAGCTGGCCTAGCGGGGGGGCCCGGAATGAGCAGTTCTTC. J is TRBJ2-1 and V is TRBV7-6; TRBD2 matches at 12 bases. This CDR3 is 16 amino acids long. Germline lookup yields CDR1 SGHVS and CDR2 FNYEAQ. Trimming at V came to 4 bases and at J to 7 bases, leaving 8 bases not matched to a gene. The variable domain in full, completed from reference TRBV7-6 and TRBJ2-1, reads GAGVSQSPRYKVTKRGQDVALRCDPISGHVSLYWYRQALGQGPEFLTYFNYEAQQDKSGLPNDRFSAERPEGSISTLTIQRTEQRDSAMYRCASSWPSGGARNEQFFGPGTRLTVL.

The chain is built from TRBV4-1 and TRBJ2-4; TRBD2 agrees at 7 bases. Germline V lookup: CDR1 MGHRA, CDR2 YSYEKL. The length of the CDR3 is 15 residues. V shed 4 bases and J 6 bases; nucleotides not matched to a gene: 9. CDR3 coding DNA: TGCGCCAGCAGCCCCGGGAGGACCCCTGGAAACATTCAGTACTTC. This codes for CASSPGRTPGNIQYF.

The CDR3: CASSLGTGGRNTEAFF. In DNA, the CDR3 is TGCGCCAGCAGCTTGGGGACAGGGGGCAGGAACACTGAAGCTTTCTTT. This chain connects TRBV5-1 to TRBJ1-1; 11 nucleotides match TRBD1. Trimming removed 0 bases from V and 1 base from J; junction bases left unmatched: 2. The CDR3 extends over 16 amino acids. CDR1 is SGHRS and CDR2 is YFSETQ in the germline V gene.

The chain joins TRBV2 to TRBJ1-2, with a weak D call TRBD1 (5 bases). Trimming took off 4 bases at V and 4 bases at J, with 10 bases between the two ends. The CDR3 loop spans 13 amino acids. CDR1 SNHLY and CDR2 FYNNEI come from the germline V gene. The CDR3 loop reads CASSAQGPYGYTF. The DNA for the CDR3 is TGTGCCAGCAGTGCCCAGGGACCCTATGGCTACACCTTC.

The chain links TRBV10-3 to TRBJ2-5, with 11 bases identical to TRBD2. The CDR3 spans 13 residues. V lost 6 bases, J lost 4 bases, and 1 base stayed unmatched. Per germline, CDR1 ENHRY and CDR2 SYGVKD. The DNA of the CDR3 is TGTGCCATCAGAGGACTAGCGGGAGAGACCCAGTACTTC. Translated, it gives CAIRGLAGETQYF.

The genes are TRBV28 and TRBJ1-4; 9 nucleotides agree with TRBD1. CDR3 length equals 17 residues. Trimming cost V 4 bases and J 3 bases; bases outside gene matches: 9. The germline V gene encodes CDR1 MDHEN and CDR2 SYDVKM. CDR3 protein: CASSYYGQGIPNEKLFF. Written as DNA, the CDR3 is TGTGCCAGCAGTTACTACGGACAGGGGATCCCTAATGAAAAACTGTTTTTT.

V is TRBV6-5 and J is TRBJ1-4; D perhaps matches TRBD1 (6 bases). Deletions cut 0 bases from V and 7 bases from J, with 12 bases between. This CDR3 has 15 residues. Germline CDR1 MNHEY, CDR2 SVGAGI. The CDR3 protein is CASSYSRGRLEKLFF. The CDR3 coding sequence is TGTGCCAGCAGTTACTCCCGGGGGCGCCTTGAAAAACTGTTTTTT.

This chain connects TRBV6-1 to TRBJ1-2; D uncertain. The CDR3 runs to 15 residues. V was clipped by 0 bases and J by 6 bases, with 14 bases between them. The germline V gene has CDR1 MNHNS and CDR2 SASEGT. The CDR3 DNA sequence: TGTGCCAGCAGTGAAGCGCTCTTTAGGGATAATGGCTACACCTTC. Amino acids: CASSEALFRDNGYTF.

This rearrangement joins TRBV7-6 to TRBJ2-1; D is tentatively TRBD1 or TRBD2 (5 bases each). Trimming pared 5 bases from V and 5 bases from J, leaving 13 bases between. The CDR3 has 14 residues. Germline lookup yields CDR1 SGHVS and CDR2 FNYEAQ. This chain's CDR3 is CASSEWDQNNEQFF. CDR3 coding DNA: TGTGCCAGCAGCGAATGGGACCAAAACAATGAGCAGTTCTTC. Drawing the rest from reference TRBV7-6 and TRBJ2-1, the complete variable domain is GAGVSQSPRYKVTKRGQDVALRCDPISGHVSLYWYRQALGQGPEFLTYFNYEAQQDKSGLPNDRFSAERPEGSISTLTIQRTEQRDSAMYRCASSEWDQNNEQFFGPGTRLTVL.

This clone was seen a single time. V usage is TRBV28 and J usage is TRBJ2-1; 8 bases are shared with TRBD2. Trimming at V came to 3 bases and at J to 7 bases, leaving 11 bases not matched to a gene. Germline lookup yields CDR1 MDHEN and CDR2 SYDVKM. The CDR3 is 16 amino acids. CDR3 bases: TGTGCCAGCAGTTTGCAAACTAGCGGTTGGGGGAATGAGCAGTTCTTC. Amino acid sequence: CASSLQTSGWGNEQFF.

CDR3 in DNA: TGTGCCAGCAGTTACACAGGGCTGAATGAAAAACTGTTTTTT. Translation: CASSYTGLNEKLFF. The rearrangement uses TRBV6-6 and TRBJ1-4, with D perhaps TRBD1 (6 bases). CDR1 is MNHNY and CDR2 is SVGAGI in the germline V gene (reference sequence). Deletions cut 2 bases from V and 5 bases from J, with 9 bases between. The CDR3 extends over 14 amino acids.

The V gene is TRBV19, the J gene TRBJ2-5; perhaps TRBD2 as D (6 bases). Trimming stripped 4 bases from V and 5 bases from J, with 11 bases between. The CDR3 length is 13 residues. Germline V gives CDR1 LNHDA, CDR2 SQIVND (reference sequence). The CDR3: CASSTGTRETQYF. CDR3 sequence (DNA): TGTGCCAGTAGTACCGGGACTCGGGAGACCCAGTACTTC.

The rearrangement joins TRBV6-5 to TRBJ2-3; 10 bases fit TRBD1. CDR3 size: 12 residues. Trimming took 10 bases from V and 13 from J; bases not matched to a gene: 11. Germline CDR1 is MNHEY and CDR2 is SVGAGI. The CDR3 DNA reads TGTGCCAAAGAGCTGAGGACAGGGGGAAAGTATTTT. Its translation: CAKELRTGGKYF.

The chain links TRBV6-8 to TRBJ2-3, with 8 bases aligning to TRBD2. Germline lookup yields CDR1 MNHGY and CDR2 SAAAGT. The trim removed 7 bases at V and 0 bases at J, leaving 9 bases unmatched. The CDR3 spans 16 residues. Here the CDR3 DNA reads TGTGCCAGCATCGAGCGGGAGCCCGAAAGCACAGATACGCAGTATTTT. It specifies CASIEREPESTDTQYF.

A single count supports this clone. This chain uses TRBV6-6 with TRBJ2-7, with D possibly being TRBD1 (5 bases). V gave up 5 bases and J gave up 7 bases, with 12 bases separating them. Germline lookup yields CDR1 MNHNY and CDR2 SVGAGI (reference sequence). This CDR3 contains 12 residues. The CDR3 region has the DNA TGTGCCAGCAGTGGGTCACAGGTAGAGCAGTACTTC. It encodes CASSGSQVEQYF.

The CDR3 sequence is CASSQDQGLRANEKLFF. For the CDR3, the DNA is TGCGCCAGCAGCCAAGATCAGGGACTTAGAGCTAATGAAAAACTGTTTTTT. The rearrangement links TRBV4-3 to TRBJ1-4; D perhaps matches TRBD1 (5 bases). The CDR3 is 17 residues long. Germline assignment: CDR1 LGHNA and CDR2 YSLEER. Trimming took off 0 bases at V and 3 bases at J, with 14 bases between the two ends.

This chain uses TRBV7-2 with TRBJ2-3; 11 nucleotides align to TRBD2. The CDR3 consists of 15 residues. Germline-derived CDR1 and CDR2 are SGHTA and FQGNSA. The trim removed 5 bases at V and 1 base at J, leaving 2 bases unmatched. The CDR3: CASSRSGGGTDTQYF. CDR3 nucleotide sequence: TGTGCCAGCAGCCGTAGCGGGGGGGGCACAGATACGCAGTATTTT.

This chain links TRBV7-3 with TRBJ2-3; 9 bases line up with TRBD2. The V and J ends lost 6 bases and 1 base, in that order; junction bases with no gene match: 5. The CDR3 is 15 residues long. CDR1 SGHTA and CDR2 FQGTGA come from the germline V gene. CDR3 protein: CASRAGGGRTDTQYF. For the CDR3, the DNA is TGTGCCAGCAGAGCGGGAGGCGGACGCACAGATACGCAGTATTTT.

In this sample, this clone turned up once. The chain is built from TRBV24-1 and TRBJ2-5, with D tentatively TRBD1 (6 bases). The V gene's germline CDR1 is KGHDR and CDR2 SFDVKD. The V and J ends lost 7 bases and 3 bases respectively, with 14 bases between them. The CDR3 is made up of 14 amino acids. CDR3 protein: CATSLGQKKETQYF. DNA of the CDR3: TGTGCCACCAGCCTAGGACAGAAGAAAGAGACCCAGTACTTC.

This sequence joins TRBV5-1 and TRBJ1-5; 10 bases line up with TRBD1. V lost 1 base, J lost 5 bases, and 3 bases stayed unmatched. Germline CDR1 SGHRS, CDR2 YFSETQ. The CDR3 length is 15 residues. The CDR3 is CASSLMTGGDQPQHF. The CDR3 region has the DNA TGCGCCAGCAGCTTGATGACAGGGGGCGATCAGCCCCAGCATTTT.

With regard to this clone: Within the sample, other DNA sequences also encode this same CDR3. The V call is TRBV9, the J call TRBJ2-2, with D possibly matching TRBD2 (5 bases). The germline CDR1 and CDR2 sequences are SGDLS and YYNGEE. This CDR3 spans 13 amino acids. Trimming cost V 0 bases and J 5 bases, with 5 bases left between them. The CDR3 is CASSVGGTGELFF. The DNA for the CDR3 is TGTGCCAGCAGCGTAGGAGGGACCGGGGAGCTGTTTTTT.

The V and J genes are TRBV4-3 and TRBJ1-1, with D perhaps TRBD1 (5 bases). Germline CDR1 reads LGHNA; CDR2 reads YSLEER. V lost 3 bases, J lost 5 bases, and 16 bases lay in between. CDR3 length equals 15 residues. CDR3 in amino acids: CASSQKGRGGTEAFF. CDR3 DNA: TGCGCCAGCAGCCAGAAAGGGAGGGGCGGGACTGAAGCTTTCTTT.

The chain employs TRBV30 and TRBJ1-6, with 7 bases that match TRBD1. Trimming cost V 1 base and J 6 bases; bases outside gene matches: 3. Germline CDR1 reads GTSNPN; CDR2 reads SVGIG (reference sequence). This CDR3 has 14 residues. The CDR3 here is CAWSAGTVNSPLHF. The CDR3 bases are TGTGCCTGGAGTGCCGGGACAGTTAATTCACCCCTCCACTTT.

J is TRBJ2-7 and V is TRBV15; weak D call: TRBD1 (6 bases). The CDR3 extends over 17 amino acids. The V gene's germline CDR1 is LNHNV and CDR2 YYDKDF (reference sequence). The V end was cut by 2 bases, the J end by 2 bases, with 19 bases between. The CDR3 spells CATSRRPVGTHTYEQYF. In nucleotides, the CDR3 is TGTGCCACCAGCAGACGCCCCGTTGGGACACACACCTACGAGCAGTACTTC.

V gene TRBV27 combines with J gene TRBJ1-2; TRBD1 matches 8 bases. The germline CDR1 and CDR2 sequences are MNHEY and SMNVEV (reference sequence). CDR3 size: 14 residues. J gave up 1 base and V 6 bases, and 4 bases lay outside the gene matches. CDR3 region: CASRPGTGNYGYTF. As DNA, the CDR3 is TGTGCCAGCAGACCCGGGACAGGTAACTATGGCTACACCTTC.

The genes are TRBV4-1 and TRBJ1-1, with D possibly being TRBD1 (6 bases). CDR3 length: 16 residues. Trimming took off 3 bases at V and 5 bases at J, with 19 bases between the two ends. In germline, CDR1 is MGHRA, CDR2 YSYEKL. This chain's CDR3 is CASSQFRDTERTEAFF. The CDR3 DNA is TGCGCCAGCAGCCAGTTCCGGGACACTGAGCGGACTGAAGCTTTCTTT.

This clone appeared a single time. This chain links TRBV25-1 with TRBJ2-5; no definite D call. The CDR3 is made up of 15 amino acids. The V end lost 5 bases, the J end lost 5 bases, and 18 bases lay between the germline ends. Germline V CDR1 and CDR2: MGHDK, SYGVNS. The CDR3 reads CASSPLLGRKETQYF. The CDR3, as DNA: TGTGCCAGCAGTCCCCTGCTAGGGCGAAAGGAGACCCAGTACTTC. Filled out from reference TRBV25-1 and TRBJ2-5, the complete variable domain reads EADIYQTPRYLVIGTGKKITLECSQTMGHDKMYWYQQDPGMELHLIHYSYGVNSTEKGDLSSESTVSRIRTEHFPLTLESARPSHTSQYLCASSPLLGRKETQYFGPGTRLLVL.

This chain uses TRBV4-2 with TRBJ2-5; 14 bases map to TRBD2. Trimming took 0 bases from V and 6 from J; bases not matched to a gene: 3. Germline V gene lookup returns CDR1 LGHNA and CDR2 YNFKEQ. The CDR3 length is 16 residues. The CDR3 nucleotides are TGTGCCAGCAGCCAAGAGACTAGCGGGGGGGCGAAGACCCAGTACTTC. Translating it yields CASSQETSGGAKTQYF.

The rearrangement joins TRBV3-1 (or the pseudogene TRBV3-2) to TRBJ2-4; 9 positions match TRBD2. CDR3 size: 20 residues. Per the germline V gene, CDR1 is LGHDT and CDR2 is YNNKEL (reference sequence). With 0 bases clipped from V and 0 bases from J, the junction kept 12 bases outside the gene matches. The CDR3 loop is CASSQDRLAGNRVAKNIQYF. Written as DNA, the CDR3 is TGTGCCAGCAGCCAAGATAGGCTAGCGGGGAATCGGGTAGCCAAAAACATTCAGTACTTC.